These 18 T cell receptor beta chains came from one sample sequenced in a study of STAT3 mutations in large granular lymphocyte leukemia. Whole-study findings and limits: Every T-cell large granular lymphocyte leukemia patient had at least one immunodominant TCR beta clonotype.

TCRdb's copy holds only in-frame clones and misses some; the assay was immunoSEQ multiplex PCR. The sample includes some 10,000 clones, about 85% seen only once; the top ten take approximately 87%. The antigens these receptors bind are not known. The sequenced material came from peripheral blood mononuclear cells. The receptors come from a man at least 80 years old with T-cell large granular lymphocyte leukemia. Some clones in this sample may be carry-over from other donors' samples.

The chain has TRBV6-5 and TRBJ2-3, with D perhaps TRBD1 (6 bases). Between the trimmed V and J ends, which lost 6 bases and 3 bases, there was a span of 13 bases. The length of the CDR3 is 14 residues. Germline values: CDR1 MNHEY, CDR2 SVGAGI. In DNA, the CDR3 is TGTGCCAGCAGACAGGGCATAAGGACAGATACGCAGTATTTT. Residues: CASRQGIRTDTQYF.

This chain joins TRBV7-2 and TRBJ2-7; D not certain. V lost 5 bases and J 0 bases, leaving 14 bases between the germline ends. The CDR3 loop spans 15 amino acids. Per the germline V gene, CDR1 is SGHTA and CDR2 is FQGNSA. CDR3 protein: CASSPPRQVSYEQYF. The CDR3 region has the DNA TGTGCCAGCAGCCCCCCCCGGCAGGTCTCCTACGAGCAGTACTTC.

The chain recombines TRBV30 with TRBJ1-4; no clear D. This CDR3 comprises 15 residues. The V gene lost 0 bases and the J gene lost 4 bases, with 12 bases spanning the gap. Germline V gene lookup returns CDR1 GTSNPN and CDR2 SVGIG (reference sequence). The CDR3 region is CAWSVGSVGNEKLFF. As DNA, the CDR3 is TGTGCCTGGAGTGTCGGGTCCGTGGGTAATGAAAAACTGTTTTTT.

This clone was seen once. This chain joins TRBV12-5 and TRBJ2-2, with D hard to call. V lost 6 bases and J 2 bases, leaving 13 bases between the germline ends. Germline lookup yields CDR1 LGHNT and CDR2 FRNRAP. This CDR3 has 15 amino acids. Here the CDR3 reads CASGNHRTNTGELFF. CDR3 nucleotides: TGTGCTAGTGGAAACCACAGAACCAACACCGGGGAGCTGTTTTTT.

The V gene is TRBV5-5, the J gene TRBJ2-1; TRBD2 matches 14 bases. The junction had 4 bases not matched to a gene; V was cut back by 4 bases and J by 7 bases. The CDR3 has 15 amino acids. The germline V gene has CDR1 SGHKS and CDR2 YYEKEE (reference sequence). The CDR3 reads CASSRLAGGPNEQFF. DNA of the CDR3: TGTGCCAGCAGCCGACTAGCGGGGGGGCCTAATGAGCAGTTCTTC.

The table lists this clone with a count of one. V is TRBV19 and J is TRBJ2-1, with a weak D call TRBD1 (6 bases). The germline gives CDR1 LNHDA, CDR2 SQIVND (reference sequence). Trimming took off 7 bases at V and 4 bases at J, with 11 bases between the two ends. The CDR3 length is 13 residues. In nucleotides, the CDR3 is TGTGCCAGTAATCGCGGACAGTACAATGAGCAGTTCTTC. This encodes CASNRGQYNEQFF.

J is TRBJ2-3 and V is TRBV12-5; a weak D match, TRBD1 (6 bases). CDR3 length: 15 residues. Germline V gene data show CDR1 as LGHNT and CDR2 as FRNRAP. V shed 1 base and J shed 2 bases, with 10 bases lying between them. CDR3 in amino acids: CASGLAWDTTDTQYF. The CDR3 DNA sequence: TGTGCTAGTGGTTTGGCCTGGGACACCACAGATACGCAGTATTTT. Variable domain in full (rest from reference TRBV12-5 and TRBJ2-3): DARVTQTPRHKVTEMGQEVTMRCQPILGHNTVFWYRQTMMQGLELLAYFRNRAPLDDSGMPKDRFSAEMPDATLATLKIQPSEPRDSAVYFCASGLAWDTTDTQYFGPGTRLTVL.

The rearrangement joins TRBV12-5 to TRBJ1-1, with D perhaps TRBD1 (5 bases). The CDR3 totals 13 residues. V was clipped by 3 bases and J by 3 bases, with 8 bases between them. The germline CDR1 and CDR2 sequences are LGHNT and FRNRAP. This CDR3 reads CASGFWGDTEAFF. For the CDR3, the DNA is TGTGCTAGTGGTTTCTGGGGGGACACTGAAGCTTTCTTT.

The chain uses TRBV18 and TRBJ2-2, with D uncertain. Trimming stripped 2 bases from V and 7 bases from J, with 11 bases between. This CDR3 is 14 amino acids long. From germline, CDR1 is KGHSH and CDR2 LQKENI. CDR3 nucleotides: TGTGCCAGCTCACCAAGCGACGGCGGCGGGGAGCTGTTTTTT. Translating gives CASSPSDGGGELFF.

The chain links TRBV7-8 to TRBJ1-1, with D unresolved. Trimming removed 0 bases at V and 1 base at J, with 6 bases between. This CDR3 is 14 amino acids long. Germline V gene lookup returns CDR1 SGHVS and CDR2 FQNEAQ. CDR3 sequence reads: CASSLAWENTEAFF. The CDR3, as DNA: TGTGCCAGCAGCTTAGCGTGGGAGAACACTGAAGCTTTCTTT.

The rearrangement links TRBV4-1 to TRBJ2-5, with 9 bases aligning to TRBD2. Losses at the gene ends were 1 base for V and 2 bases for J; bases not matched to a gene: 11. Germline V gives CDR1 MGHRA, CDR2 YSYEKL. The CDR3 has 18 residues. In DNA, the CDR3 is TGCGCCAGCAGCCAAGTTGATAGCGGGGGCGGTGGGCAAGAGACCCAGTACTTC. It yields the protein CASSQVDSGGGGQETQYF.

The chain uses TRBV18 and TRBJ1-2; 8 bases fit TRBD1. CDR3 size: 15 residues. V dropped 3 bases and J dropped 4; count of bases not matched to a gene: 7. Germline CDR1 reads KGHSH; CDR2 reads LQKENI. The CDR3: CASSPDGQGRYGYTF. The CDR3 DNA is TGTGCCAGCTCACCCGACGGACAGGGACGCTATGGCTACACCTTC. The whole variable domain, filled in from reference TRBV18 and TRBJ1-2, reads NAGVMQNPRHLVRRRGQEARLRCSPMKGHSHVYWYRQLPEEGLKFMVYLQKENIIDESGMPKERFSAEFPKEGPSILRIQQVVRGDSAAYFCASSPDGQGRYGYTFGSGTRLTVV.

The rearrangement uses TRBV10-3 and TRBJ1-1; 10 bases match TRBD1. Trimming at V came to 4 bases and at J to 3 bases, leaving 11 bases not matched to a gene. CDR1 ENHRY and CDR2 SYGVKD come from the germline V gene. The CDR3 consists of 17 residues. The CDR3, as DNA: TGTGCCATCAGTGCGGTGGGGACAGGGGCAGGGGACACTGAAGCTTTCTTT. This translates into CAISAVGTGAGDTEAFF.

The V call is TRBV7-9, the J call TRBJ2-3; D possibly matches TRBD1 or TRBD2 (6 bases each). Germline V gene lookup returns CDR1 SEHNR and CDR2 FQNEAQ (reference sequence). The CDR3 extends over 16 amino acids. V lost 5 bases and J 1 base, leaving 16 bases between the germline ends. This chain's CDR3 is CASSPGGPRGTDTQYF. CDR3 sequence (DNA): TGTGCCAGCAGCCCCGGGGGCCCCAGGGGCACAGATACGCAGTATTTT.

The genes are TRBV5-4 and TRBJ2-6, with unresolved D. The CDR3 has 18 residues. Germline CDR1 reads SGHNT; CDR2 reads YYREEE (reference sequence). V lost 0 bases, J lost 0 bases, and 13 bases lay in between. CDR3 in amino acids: CASSLEGISLSGANVLTF. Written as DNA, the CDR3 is TGTGCCAGCAGCTTGGAGGGCATCTCCCTCTCTGGGGCCAACGTCCTGACTTTC.

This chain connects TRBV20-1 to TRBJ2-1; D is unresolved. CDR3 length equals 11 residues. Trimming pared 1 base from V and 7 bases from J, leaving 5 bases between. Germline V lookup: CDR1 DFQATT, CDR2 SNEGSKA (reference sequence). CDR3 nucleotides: TGCAGTGCTAGAGTTCCGAATGAGCAGTTCTTC. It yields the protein CSARVPNEQFF.

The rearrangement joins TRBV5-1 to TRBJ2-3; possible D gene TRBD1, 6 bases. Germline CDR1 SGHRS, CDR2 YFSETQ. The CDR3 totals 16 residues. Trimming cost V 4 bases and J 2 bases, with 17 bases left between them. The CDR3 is CASSAGSGHITDTQYF. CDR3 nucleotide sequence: TGCGCCAGCAGCGCCGGATCGGGACATATCACAGATACGCAGTATTTT.

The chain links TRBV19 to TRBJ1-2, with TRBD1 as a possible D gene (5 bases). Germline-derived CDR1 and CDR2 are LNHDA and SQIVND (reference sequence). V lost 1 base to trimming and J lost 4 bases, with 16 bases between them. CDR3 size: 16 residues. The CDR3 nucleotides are TGTGCCAGTAGTATAGGCAGGGAACGACAGACCTATGGCTACACCTTC. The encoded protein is CASSIGRERQTYGYTF. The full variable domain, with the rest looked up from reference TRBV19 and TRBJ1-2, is DGGITQSPKYLFRKEGQNVTLSCEQNLNHDAMYWYRQDPGQGLRLIYYSQIVNDFQKGDIAEGYSVSREKKESFPLTVTSAQKNPTAFYLCASSIGRERQTYGYTFGSGTRLTVV.